This T cell receptor (beta chain) was identified during a study of blood T cell repertoires in COVID-19. The wider study: Acute and convalescent COVID-19 samples came from the United States, Italy and Spain.

Looked up from germline, CDR1 is SGHRS and CDR2 is YFSETQ. Trimming took 2 bases from V and 9 from J, leaving 21 bases between them. The CDR3 has 16 residues. Original methodology: Researchers report that nucleated cell counts were estimated from reference gene primer amplification. Data came from immunoSEQ multiplex PCR; TCRdb stores just in-frame clones and leaves some out. V and J calls and clone size follow that table, whereas D and trimming were derived from the DNA. The data hold 300,000 to 450,000 clones, with around 87% observed a single time. Source material: peripheral blood. The sequence was obtained from a woman between 55 and 75 years old with COVID-19, enrolled during active disease. The rearrangement links TRBV5-1 to TRBJ1-3; no definite D call. CDR3 DNA sequence: TGCGCCAGCAGCTTTGATCCTTTGAGGGATGTCGGCACCATATATTTT. Protein product: CASSFDPLRDVGTIYF.